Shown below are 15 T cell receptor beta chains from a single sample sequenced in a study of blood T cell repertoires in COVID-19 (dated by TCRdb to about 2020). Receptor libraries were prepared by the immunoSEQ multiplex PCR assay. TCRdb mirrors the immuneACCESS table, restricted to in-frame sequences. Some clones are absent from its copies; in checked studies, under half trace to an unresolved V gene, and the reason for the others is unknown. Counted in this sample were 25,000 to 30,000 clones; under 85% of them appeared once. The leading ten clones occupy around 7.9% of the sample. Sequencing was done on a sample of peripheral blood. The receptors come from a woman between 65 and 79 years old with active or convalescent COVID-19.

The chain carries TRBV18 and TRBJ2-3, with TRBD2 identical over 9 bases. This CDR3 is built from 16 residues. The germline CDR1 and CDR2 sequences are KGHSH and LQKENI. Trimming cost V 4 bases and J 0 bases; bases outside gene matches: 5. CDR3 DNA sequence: TGTGCCAGCTCACTAGAGACTAGCGGAAGCACAGATACGCAGTATTTT. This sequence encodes CASSLETSGSTDTQYF.

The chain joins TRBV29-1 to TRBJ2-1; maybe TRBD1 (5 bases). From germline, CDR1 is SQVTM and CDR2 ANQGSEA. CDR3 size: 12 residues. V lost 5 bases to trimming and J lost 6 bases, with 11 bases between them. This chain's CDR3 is CSVRPRANEQFF. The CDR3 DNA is TGCAGCGTTAGGCCCAGGGCCAATGAGCAGTTCTTC.

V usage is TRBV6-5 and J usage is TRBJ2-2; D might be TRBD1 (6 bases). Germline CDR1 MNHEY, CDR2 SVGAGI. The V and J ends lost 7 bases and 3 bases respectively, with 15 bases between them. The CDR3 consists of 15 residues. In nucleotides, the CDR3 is TGTGCCAGCACCAAAAGACAGGTGGACACCGGGGAGCTGTTTTTT. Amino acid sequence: CASTKRQVDTGELFF.

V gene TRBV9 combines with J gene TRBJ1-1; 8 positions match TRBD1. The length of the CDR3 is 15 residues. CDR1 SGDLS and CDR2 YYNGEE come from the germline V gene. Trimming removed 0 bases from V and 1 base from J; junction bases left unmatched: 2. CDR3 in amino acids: CASSVGTGWNTEAFF. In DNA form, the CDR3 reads TGTGCCAGCAGCGTAGGGACAGGGTGGAACACTGAAGCTTTCTTT.

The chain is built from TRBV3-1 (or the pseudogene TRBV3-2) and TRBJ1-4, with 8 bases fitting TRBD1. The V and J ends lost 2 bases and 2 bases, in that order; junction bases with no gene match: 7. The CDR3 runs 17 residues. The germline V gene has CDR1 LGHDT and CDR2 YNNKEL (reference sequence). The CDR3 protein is CASSQRDRRYTNEKLFF. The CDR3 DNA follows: TGTGCCAGCAGCCAAAGGGACAGGCGTTACACTAATGAAAAACTGTTTTTT.

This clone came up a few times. In DNA form, the CDR3 reads TGTGCCAGCCAACAGGGAAGGAACACCATATATTTT. It specifies CASQQGRNTIYF. The rearrangement joins TRBV19 to TRBJ1-3; maybe TRBD1 (6 bases). The CDR3 totals 12 residues. Germline CDR1 LNHDA, CDR2 SQIVND (reference sequence). The ends were cut back, 9 bases at V and 7 bases at J, with 13 bases in the middle.

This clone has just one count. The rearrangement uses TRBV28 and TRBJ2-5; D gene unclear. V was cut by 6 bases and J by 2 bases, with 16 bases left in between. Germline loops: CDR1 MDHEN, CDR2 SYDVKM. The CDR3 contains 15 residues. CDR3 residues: CASSSPLHRQETQYF. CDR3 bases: TGTGCCAGCAGCTCCCCACTTCACCGGCAAGAGACCCAGTACTTC.

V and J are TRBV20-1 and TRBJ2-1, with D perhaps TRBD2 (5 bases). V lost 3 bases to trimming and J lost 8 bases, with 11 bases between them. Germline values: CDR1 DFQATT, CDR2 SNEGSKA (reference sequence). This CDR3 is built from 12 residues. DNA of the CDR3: TGCAGTGCTAGTACGCTAGCCGATGAGCAGTTCTTC. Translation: CSASTLADEQFF.

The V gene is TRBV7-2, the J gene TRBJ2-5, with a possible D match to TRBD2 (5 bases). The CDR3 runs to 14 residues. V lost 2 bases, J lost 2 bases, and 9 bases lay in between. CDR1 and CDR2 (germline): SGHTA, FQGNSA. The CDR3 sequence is CASSLSSGQETQYF. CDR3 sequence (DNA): TGTGCCAGCAGCTTATCGTCGGGGCAAGAGACCCAGTACTTC.

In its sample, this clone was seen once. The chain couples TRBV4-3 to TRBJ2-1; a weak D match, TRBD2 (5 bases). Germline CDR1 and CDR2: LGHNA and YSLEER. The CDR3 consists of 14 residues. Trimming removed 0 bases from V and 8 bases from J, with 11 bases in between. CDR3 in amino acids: CASSQDTGWDEQFF. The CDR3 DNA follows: TGCGCCAGCAGCCAAGATACGGGGTGGGATGAGCAGTTCTTC.

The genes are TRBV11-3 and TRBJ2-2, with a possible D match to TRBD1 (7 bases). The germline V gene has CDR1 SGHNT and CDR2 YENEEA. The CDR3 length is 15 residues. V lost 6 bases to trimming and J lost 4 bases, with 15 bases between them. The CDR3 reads CASRPGGRGTGELFF. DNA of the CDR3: TGTGCCAGCAGACCAGGGGGGCGCGGCACCGGGGAGCTGTTTTTT.

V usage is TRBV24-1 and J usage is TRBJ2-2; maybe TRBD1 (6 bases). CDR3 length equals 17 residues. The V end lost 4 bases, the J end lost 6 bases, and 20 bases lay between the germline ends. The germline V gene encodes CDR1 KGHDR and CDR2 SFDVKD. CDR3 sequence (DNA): TGTGCCACCAGTGACCCCGGGGCCTACAAGGGGGCCGGGGAGCTGTTTTTT. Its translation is CATSDPGAYKGAGELFF.

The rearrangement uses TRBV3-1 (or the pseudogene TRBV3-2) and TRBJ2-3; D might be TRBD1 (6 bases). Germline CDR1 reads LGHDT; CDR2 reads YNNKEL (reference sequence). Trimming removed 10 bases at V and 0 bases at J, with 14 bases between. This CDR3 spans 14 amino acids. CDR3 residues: CATPHRVSTDTQYF. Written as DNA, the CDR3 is TGTGCCACGCCTCACAGGGTTAGCACAGATACGCAGTATTTT.

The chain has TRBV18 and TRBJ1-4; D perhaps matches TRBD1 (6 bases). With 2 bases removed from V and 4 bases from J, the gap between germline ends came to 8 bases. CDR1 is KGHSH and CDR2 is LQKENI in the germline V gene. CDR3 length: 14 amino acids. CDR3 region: CASSPRGFNEKLFF. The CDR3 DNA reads TGTGCCAGCTCACCAAGGGGGTTTAATGAAAAACTGTTTTTT.

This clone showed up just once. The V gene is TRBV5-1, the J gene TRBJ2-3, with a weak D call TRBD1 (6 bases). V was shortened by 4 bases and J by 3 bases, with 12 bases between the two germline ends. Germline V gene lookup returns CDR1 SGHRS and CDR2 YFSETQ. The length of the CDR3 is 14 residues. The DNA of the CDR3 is TGCGCCAGCAGCGGAACAGGGTCAACAGATACGCAGTATTTT. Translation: CASSGTGSTDTQYF. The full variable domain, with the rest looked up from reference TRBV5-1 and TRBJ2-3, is KAGVTQTPRYLIKTRGQQVTLSCSPISGHRSVSWYQQTPGQGLQFLFEYFSETQRNKGNFPGRFSGRQFSNSRSEMNVSTLELGDSALYLCASSGTGSTDTQYFGPGTRLTVL.